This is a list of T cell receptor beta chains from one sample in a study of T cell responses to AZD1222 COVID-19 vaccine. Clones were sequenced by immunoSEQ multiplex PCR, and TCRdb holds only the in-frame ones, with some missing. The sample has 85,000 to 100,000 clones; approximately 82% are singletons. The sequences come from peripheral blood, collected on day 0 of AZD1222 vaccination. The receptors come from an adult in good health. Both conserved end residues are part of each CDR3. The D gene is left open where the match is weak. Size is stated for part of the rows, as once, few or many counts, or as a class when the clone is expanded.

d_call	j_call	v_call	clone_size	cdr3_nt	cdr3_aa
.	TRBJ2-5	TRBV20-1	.	TGCAGTGCTACAGAAAGAGAGACCCAGTACTTC	CSATERETQYF
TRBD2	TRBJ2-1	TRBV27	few	TGTGCCAGCAACCCCAGCCTGGGACTAGCGGGAAACAATGAGCAGTTCTTC	CASNPSLGLAGNNEQFF
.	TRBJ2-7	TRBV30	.	TGTGCCTGGACCCCCCCATCGGCCTACGAGCAGTACTTC	CAWTPPSAYEQYF
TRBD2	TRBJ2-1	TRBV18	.	TGTGCCAGCTCACCCACTAGCGGTATATACAATGAGCAGTTCTTC	CASSPTSGIYNEQFF
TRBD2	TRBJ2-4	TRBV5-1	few	TGCGCCAGCAGCTTTGGGGAGGGGATGGGAAACATTCAGTACTTC	CASSFGEGMGNIQYF
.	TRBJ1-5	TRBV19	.	TGTGCCAGTAGTATCGGGGGGAACAACAATCAGCCCCAGCATTTT	CASSIGGNNNQPQHF
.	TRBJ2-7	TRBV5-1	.	TGCGCCAGCAGCTTGGGCCAGGGGCTAAGGGCCTACGAGCAGTACTTC	CASSLGQGLRAYEQYF
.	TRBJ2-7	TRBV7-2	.	TGTGCCAGCAGCTTTACGGACGAGCAGTACTTC	CASSFTDEQYF
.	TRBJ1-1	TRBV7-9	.	TGTGCCAGCAGCTTAGAGGGGCATAAAGCTTTCTTT	CASSLEGHKAFF
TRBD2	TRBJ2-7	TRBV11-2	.	TGTGCCAGCAGCTCTTTAGCGGGATTCCTCTACGAGCAGTACTTC	CASSSLAGFLYEQYF
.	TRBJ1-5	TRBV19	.	TGTGCCAGTAGTATAGCGGCTGGGGGGGGGACCAGGCAGCCCCAGCATTTT	CASSIAAGGGTRQPQHF
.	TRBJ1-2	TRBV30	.	TGTGCCTGGAGTGGTGTGACCTATGGCTACACCTTC	CAWSGVTYGYTF
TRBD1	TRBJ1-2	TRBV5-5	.	TGTGCCAGCAGCCCGCAAACAGGGGACCTTCACTATGGCTACACCTTC	CASSPQTGDLHYGYTF
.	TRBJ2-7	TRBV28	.	TGTGCCAGCAGTTTAAGTAGGTACGAGCAGTACTTC	CASSLSRYEQYF
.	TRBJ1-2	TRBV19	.	TGTGCCAGTAGTCCGGGGACCGGGGATGGCTACACCTTC	CASSPGTGDGYTF
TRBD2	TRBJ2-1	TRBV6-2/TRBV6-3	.	TGTGCCAGCAGCTTTACATCGACTAGCGGGGGGAGCTCCTACAATGAGCAGTTCTTC	CASSFTSTSGGSSYNEQFF
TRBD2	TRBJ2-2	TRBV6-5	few	TGTGCCAGCAGGGGGGGAGGGCCGAACACCGGGGAGCTGTTTTTT	CASRGGGPNTGELFF
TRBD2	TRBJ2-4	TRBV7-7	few	TGTGCCAGCATTGTGACTAGCCTTTTACTAGCCAAAAACATTCAGTACTTC	CASIVTSLLLAKNIQYF
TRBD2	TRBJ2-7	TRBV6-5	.	TGTGCCAGCAGGCAGGGTAGCGGGAGCGAGCAGTACTTC	CASRQGSGSEQYF
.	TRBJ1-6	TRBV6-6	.	TGTGCCAGCAGTTCTAGCGACAGTTTCGACCTCCACTTT	CASSSSDSFDLHF
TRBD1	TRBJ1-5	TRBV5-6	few	TGTGCCAGCAGCTTGGACAGGGGCTGGGGTCAGCCCCAGCATTTT	CASSLDRGWGQPQHF
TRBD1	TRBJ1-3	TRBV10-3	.	TGTGCCATCAGACCGGGACAGGGGGCCGAAGGAAACACCATATATTTT	CAIRPGQGAEGNTIYF
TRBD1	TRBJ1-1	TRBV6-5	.	TGTGCCAGCAGTTCACCGAGACAGGGGGCTACTGAAGCTTTCTTT	CASSSPRQGATEAFF
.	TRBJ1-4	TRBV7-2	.	TGTGCCAGCAGCTTAGTTCAGGGTGGGGATGAAAAACTGTTTTTT	CASSLVQGGDEKLFF
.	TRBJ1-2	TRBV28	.	TGTGCCAGCAGTTTACCGGCAGGGGCCGGCTACACCTTC	CASSLPAGAGYTF
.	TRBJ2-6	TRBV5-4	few	TGTGCCAGCAGCCCCTACAGGGTGACTGGGGCCAACGTCCTGACTTTC	CASSPYRVTGANVLTF
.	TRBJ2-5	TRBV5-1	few	TGCGCCACCAACGACGGGTTGGAGACCCAGTACTTC	CATNDGLETQYF
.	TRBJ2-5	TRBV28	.	TGTGCCAGCAGTGCCTACAAAGAGACCCAGTACTTC	CASSAYKETQYF
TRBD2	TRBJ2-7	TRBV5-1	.	TGCGCCAGCAGCTTGGTGGCTAGCGGTACCAAACCCTACGAGCAGTACTTC	CASSLVASGTKPYEQYF
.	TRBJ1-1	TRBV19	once	TGTGCCAGTAGTATAGGGGTAATGAACACTGAAGCTTTCTTT	CASSIGVMNTEAFF
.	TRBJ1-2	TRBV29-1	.	TGCAGCGTGTATAGCTCAAAGGGTTTAGGCTACACCTTC	CSVYSSKGLGYTF
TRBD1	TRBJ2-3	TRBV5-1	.	TGCGCCAGCCAGGGGGTCTTCGGAGATACGCAGTATTTT	CASQGVFGDTQYF
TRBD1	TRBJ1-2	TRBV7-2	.	TGTGCCAGCACCGAGGACAGGGGGTTAAACTATGGCTACACCTTC	CASTEDRGLNYGYTF
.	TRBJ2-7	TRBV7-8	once	TGTGCCAGCAGCCGGGGCAGGGGGGCCATACGTTTCGAGCAGTACTTC	CASSRGRGAIRFEQYF
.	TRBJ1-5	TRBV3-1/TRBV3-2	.	TGTGCCAGCAGCCAAGATCCGGGACTATACCAGCCCCAGCATTTT	CASSQDPGLYQPQHF
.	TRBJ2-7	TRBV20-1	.	TGCAGTGCCAGTCACCAGGGAAAACTCGAGCAGTACTTC	CSASHQGKLEQYF
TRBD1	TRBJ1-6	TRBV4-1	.	TGCGCCAGCAGCCAAGACGGGACAGGGGGCTCACCCCTCCACTTT	CASSQDGTGGSPLHF
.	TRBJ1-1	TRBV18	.	TGTGCCAGCTCACCACCCGAGGTGGACTTTATGAACACTGAAGCTTTCTTT	CASSPPEVDFMNTEAFF
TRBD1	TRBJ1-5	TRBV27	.	TGTGCCAGCAGCCTATTCGCAAAAGGGGGCGGGAGTCAGCCCCAGCATTTT	CASSLFAKGGGSQPQHF
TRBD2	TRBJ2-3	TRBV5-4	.	TGTGCCAGCAGCTTGAGGCGGACTAGCGGGAGGTATAGCACAGATACGCAGTATTTT	CASSLRRTSGRYSTDTQYF
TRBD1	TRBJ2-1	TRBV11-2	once	TGTGCCAGCGCGGAGACAGGGGTAGACAATGAGCAGTTCTTC	CASAETGVDNEQFF
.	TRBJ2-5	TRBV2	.	TGTGCCAGCAGTGAACAGGGGATGGGAGTCGGGCAAGAGACCCAGTACTTC	CASSEQGMGVGQETQYF
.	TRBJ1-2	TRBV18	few	TGTGCCAGCTCGTTCGGCGAGGACACCCTTGGCGGCTACACCTTC	CASSFGEDTLGGYTF
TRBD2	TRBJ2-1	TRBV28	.	TGTGCCAGCAGTTCTCTAGCGGGGGGAAACAATGAGCAGTTCTTC	CASSSLAGGNNEQFF
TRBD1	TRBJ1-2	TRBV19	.	TGTGCCAGTAGTATAGGTGGACAGGGGGCTGGTGGCTACACCTTC	CASSIGGQGAGGYTF